This is a list of T cell receptor beta chains from one sample in a study of T cells expressing NK-cell markers. No DNA is given; TCRdb re-called the 5' RACE reads and lists each CDR3 protein once. The table gives 400,000 to 450,000 distinct CDR3 sequences; the top ten clones make up 7.3% of it. Sequenced: blood T cells: a sorted CD56 or NKG2C T cell subset, CD4+ or CD8+ T cells, or bulk PBMC T cells (not recorded which). The receptors here all came from a woman between 18 and 70 years old in good health. Each CDR3 is given with its conserved first and last residue.

>TRBV30|TRBJ2-1
CAWSRDRVGNEQFF
>TRBV20-1|TRBJ2-6
CSASKGRARAGANVLTF
>TRBV20-1|TRBJ2-1
CSATPDRVNEQFF
>TRBV20-1|TRBJ2-7
CSANRQGRVYEQYF
>TRBV7-2|TRBJ1-4
CASSLGGRQNEKLFF
>TRBV7-2|TRBJ2-3
CASSLDGGTQYF
>TRBV14|TRBJ2-7
CASSPGAEQYF
>TRBV12-3/TRBV12-4|TRBJ2-3
CASSLEEPDTQYF
>TRBV29-1|TRBJ2-7
CSVGQDLREQYF
>TRBV11-3|TRBJ2-3
CASSSGTSGGMTDTQYF
>TRBV12-3/TRBV12-4|TRBJ2-7
CASSWWTHQPYEQYF
>TRBV7-2|TRBJ1-2
CASSLGTGDGYTF
>TRBV5-6|TRBJ1-6
CASSFVRGRDSPLHF
>TRBV11-2|TRBJ1-3
CASSLAHSGNTIYF
>TRBV5-1|TRBJ2-7
CASSLDGLAYEQYF
>TRBV27|TRBJ1-1
CASSLVEDTEAFF
>TRBV9|TRBJ2-1
CASSGSGLAGGGEQFF
>TRBV29-1|TRBJ2-5
CSVEKPTDSPQETQYF
>TRBV28|TRBJ2-3
CASSLRAGVPDTQYF
>TRBV19|TRBJ1-2
CASSRSPDRGYTF
>TRBV4-1|TRBJ2-3
CASSQEIGSTDTQYF
>TRBV6-6|TRBJ1-1
CASSYEDTEAFF
>TRBV29-1|TRBJ2-1
CSEGTYNEQFF
>TRBV24-1|TRBJ2-3
CATSDSGGTDTQYF
>TRBV2|TRBJ1-5
CASSGVRVSQPQHF
>TRBV27|TRBJ1-4
CASSSTRDSWGVEKLFF
>TRBV4-2|TRBJ2-3
CAIDRTSGSTDTQYF
>TRBV5-1|TRBJ2-7
CASSPGLRDEQYF
>TRBV20-1|TRBJ1-2
CSARDWTATTNYGYTF
>TRBV18|TRBJ2-3
CASFRPSRGADTQYF
>TRBV7-3|TRBJ2-1
CASSLGSLPSYNEQFF
>TRBV3-1|TRBJ1-1
CASSQGDKTEAFF
>TRBV29-1|TRBJ1-5
CSVGGEDSNQPQHF
>TRBV28|TRBJ1-2
CASSLFGVGGYTF
>TRBV25-1|TRBJ2-2
CASSPAPLLTDTGELFF
>TRBV7-8|TRBJ1-5
CASSPAQGPNQPQHF
>TRBV4-3|TRBJ2-7
CASSQVRGYEQYF
>TRBV7-9|TRBJ1-6
CASSFPGTGENSPLHF
>TRBV29-1|TRBJ1-2
CSVDGDRVSGYTF
>TRBV12-3/TRBV12-4|TRBJ2-1
CASIPYRGANLEQFF
>TRBV27|TRBJ2-2
CASRPRDSVVTGELFF
>TRBV5-6|TRBJ2-1
CASSFRRPGGGEQFF
>TRBV7-2|TRBJ1-2
CASSLVEDSIYGYTF
>TRBV27|TRBJ1-5
CASSLGLNQPQHF
>TRBV7-2|TRBJ2-7
CASSPESGTSGYEQYF
>TRBV7-8|TRBJ2-3
CASSPMVSSTDTQYF
>TRBV12-3/TRBV12-4|TRBJ1-1
CASSGLGTPNTEAFF
>TRBV6-2/TRBV6-3|TRBJ2-5
CASNSLDRGQETQYF
>TRBV5-5|TRBJ2-5
CASSLGLSIGETQYF
>TRBV12-3/TRBV12-4|TRBJ2-3
CACNQLAGTDTQYF
>TRBV7-9|TRBJ2-7
CASSLGILYEQYF
>TRBV20-1|TRBJ2-4
CSAIRGTGTLAKNIQYF
>TRBV7-2|TRBJ2-7
CASSSPPPGEQYF
>TRBV10-3|TRBJ2-7
CANRDRGSSEQYF
>TRBV11-2|TRBJ2-2
CASSFTTGYTGELFF